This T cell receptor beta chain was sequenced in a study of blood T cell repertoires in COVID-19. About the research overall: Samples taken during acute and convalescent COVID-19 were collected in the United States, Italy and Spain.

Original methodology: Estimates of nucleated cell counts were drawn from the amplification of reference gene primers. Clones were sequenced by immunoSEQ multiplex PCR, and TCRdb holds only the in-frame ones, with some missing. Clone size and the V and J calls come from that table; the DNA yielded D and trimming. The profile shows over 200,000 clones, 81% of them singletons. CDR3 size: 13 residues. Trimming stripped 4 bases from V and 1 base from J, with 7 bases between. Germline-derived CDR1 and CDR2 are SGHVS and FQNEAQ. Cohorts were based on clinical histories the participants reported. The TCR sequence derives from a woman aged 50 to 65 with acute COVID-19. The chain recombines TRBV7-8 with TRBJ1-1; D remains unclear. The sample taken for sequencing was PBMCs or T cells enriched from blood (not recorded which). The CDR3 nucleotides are TGTGCCAGCAGCTCGCGGGGGAACACTGAAGCTTTCTTT. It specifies CASSSRGNTEAFF.